The next 8 T cell receptor beta chains were all read from a single sample in a study of T cell changes during pregnancy in multiple sclerosis. Some clones are missing from TCRdb's copy, which holds only in-frame ones; the method was immunoSEQ multiplex PCR. Among under 85,000 clones, about nine tenths were seen once, and the ten largest hold around 1.5%. The sample consisted of peripheral blood, taken in the third trimester of pregnancy. These receptors all come from a female donor with multiple sclerosis, enrolled in a pregnancy study.

The gene calls are TRBV27 and TRBJ2-7, with 14 positions matching TRBD2. J gave up 5 bases and V 5 bases, and 14 bases lay outside the gene matches. This CDR3 is 18 amino acids long. The germline V gene has CDR1 MNHEY and CDR2 SMNVEV (reference sequence). DNA for the CDR3: TGTGCCAGCAGTCCGTTACCCGGGACTAGCGGGAGCACCCACGAGCAGTACTTC. The encoded protein is CASSPLPGTSGSTHEQYF.

This sequence joins TRBV30 and TRBJ1-6; 9 bases agree with TRBD1. The CDR3 is 16 amino acids. Germline V gene data show CDR1 as GTSNPN and CDR2 as SVGIG (reference sequence). V lost 0 bases, J lost 8 bases, and 8 bases stayed unmatched. Written as DNA, the CDR3 is TGTGCCTGGAGTGTAAATTTGGGACAGGGAGATTCACCCCTCCACTTT. This codes for CAWSVNLGQGDSPLHF.

The gene calls are TRBV19 and TRBJ2-6; no definite D call. Trimming left V 5 bases short and J 1 base short, with 6 bases between. CDR1 and CDR2 from the germline V gene are LNHDA and SQIVND (reference sequence). The CDR3 spans 14 residues. The DNA for the CDR3 is TGTGCCAGTAGTGTCCAGTCTGGGGCCAACGTCCTGACTTTC. It codes for CASSVQSGANVLTF.

The rearrangement uses TRBV30 and TRBJ1-5; D is possibly TRBD1 (6 bases). The CDR3 extends over 15 amino acids. The germline V gene encodes CDR1 GTSNPN and CDR2 SVGIG (reference sequence). V was trimmed by 2 bases and J by 5 bases, leaving 16 bases between them. The DNA for the CDR3 is TGTGCCTGGAGTTCGGGACACGGGGTAGATCAGCCCCAGCATTTT. Protein: CAWSSGHGVDQPQHF.

V gene TRBV10-1 combines with J gene TRBJ1-2; 8 bases are a match to TRBD1. V lost 6 bases to trimming and J lost 5 bases; unmatched junction nucleotides: 8. The CDR3 is made up of 14 amino acids. Germline V gene data show CDR1 as WNHNN and CDR2 as SYGVQD (reference sequence). The CDR3, as DNA: TGCGCCAGCAGCGGACAGGGCTTTGGGTATGGCTACACCTTC. Protein: CASSGQGFGYGYTF.

The gene calls are TRBV5-4 and TRBJ2-7; 8 bases fit TRBD2. The CDR3 length is 14 residues. The junction had 5 bases not matched to a gene; V was cut back by 1 base and J by 5 bases. Germline V lookup: CDR1 SGHNT, CDR2 YYREEE (reference sequence). The DNA of the CDR3 is TGTGCCAGCAGCTTGAGCGGGAGAGTTGACGAGCAGTACTTC. The encoded protein is CASSLSGRVDEQYF.

This clone was detected only a few times. This chain joins TRBV30 and TRBJ1-2, with a weak D call TRBD1 (5 bases). The germline V and J ends were trimmed by 0 bases and 5 bases, with 10 bases remaining between them. The CDR3 sequence is 13 residues long. Per the germline V gene, CDR1 is GTSNPN and CDR2 is SVGIG (reference sequence). The CDR3 DNA reads TGTGCCTGGAGTGTATCTCAGGGTTATGGCTACACCTTC. Its translation: CAWSVSQGYGYTF.

The chain recombines TRBV6-5 with TRBJ1-3; TRBD1 is a possible D gene (6 bases). The length of the CDR3 is 16 residues. Germline V gives CDR1 MNHEY, CDR2 SVGAGI. Trimming shortened V by 0 bases and J by 0 bases, and 9 bases separated the two germline ends. As DNA, the CDR3 is TGTGCCAGCAGTTACTCTACAGGGACCTCTGGAAACACCATATATTTT. It is translated as CASSYSTGTSGNTIYF.